This record concerns one TCR beta chain sequence. Its antigen is not identified. The data were taken from a study of blood T cells in healthy people across ages. Broader study findings: Diversity figures derived from one million T cells were judged to underestimate the true value.

Each donor was a healthy Caucasian individual from Russia, aged 6 to 90. A sample-barcoded 5' primer and a J-beta primer mix were used in a second PCR of roughly 7 to 11 cycles. TCRdb used MiXCR to reprocess the 5' RACE reads, holding one entry per CDR3 protein. In the table there are 850,000 or so distinct CDR3 sequences, more than 25% of which are singletons. Germline-derived CDR1 and CDR2 are KGHDR and SFDVKD. V lost 9 bases to trimming and J lost 0 bases, with 7 bases between them. This CDR3 is built from 12 residues. Sequenced: blood. The clonotype comes from a woman of 80 years or more in good health. This chain joins TRBV24-1 and TRBJ1-2; D call uncertain. The CDR3 coding sequence is TGTGCCACCTCTCTTCCTAACTATGGCTACACCTTC. This encodes CATSLPNYGYTF.